These 26 T cell receptor beta chains originate from one sample sequenced in a study of blood T cell repertoires in COVID-19. The assay was immunoSEQ multiplex PCR, and TCRdb's table has in-frame clones only and misses some. The table shows approximately 96,000 clones, with 90% to 95% occurring only once. The specimen was peripheral blood. Receptors originate from a human donor with active COVID-19. The donor label of this sample is uncertain.

This rearrangement joins TRBV29-1 to TRBJ2-3, with D unresolved. This CDR3 is built from 14 residues. The germline V gene has CDR1 SQVTM and CDR2 ANQGSEA. V lost 2 bases to trimming and J lost 4 bases, with 13 bases between them. CDR3 residues: CSVENSVSPDTQYF. CDR3 coding DNA: TGCAGCGTTGAAAATTCCGTTAGTCCAGATACGCAGTATTTT.

The chain is built from TRBV4-3 and TRBJ2-1; 7 bases match TRBD2. V was pared by 1 base and J by 0 bases, with 6 bases of the junction left unmatched. CDR1 LGHNA and CDR2 YSLEER come from the germline V gene. This CDR3 is built from 17 residues. CDR3 protein: CASSQGLSSGSYNEQFF. Here the CDR3 DNA reads TGCGCCAGCAGCCAAGGTCTGTCTAGCGGCTCCTACAATGAGCAGTTCTTC.

The CDR3 loop reads CASTPVRGNGYTF. The CDR3 nucleotides read TGTGCCAGCACCCCGGTTAGGGGGAATGGCTACACCTTC. The chain links TRBV6-5 to TRBJ1-2; weak D call: TRBD1 (6 bases). V was pared by 7 bases and J by 6 bases, with 15 bases between. The germline V gene has CDR1 MNHEY and CDR2 SVGAGI. CDR3 length equals 13 residues.

The rearrangement links TRBV28 to TRBJ2-7; TRBD2 agrees at 9 bases. The CDR3 is made up of 16 amino acids. Germline CDR1 and CDR2: MDHEN and SYDVKM. V trimming: 4 bases; J trimming: 5 bases; junction bases outside the gene matches: 12. The CDR3 spells CASSSGTSLWSHEQYF. For the CDR3, the DNA is TGTGCCAGCAGTTCTGGGACTAGCCTATGGTCACACGAGCAGTACTTC.

The gene calls are TRBV9 and TRBJ2-1, with 7 bases fitting TRBD2. Germline V gene sequence: CDR1 SGDLS, CDR2 YYNGEE. The CDR3 has 15 residues. The junction had 5 bases not matched to a gene; V was cut back by 2 bases and J by 3 bases. CDR3 in DNA: TGTGCCAGCAGCGTGAGCGGGACCCTCTACAATGAGCAGTTCTTC. It specifies CASSVSGTLYNEQFF.

This clone has more than one count but fewer than ten. The chain has TRBV10-1 and TRBJ2-1; the match to TRBD2 covers 8 bases. The germline CDR1 and CDR2 sequences are WNHNN and SYGVQD (reference sequence). The V gene end was trimmed by 0 bases and the J gene end by 8 bases; junction bases not matched to a gene: 6. The CDR3 is 15 amino acids. Here the CDR3 reads CASSESSGIVYEQFF. DNA of the CDR3: TGCGCCAGCAGTGAGTCTAGCGGGATTGTATATGAGCAGTTCTTC.

The chain employs TRBV6-5 and TRBJ2-7; 7 bases agree with TRBD1. Trimming took 2 bases from V and 3 from J; bases not matched to a gene: 1. This CDR3 is built from 13 residues. CDR1 is MNHEY and CDR2 is SVGAGI in the germline V gene. The CDR3 DNA is TGTGCCAGCAGTTACCGACAGGGCTACGAGCAGTACTTC. It encodes CASSYRQGYEQYF.

This chain uses TRBV15 with TRBJ2-2, with 12 bases aligning to TRBD2. From germline, CDR1 is LNHNV and CDR2 YYDKDF (reference sequence). This CDR3 has 18 residues. With 6 bases clipped from V and 3 bases from J, the junction kept 11 bases outside the gene matches. The CDR3 coding sequence is TGTGCCACCAGTTCTTATCTAGCGGGAGGGCCTGACACCGGGGAGCTGTTTTTT. Its protein is CATSSYLAGGPDTGELFF.

The table lists this clone with a few counts. The chain's CDR3 is CSVEYGQETEAFF. The CDR3 DNA reads TGCAGCGTTGAATATGGACAGGAGACTGAAGCTTTCTTT. J is TRBJ1-1 and V is TRBV29-1, with 7 bases identical to TRBD1. Germline CDR1 reads SQVTM; CDR2 reads ANQGSEA. The V gene end was trimmed by 2 bases and the J gene end by 5 bases; junction bases not matched to a gene: 5. This CDR3 is built from 13 residues.

V gene TRBV6-2 or TRBV6-3 combines with J gene TRBJ1-1; D remains unclear. V lost 2 bases, J lost 5 bases, and 12 bases lay in between. Per the germline V gene, CDR1 is MNHEY and CDR2 is SVGEGT. The CDR3 covers 14 residues. This CDR3 reads CASSYTRGATEAFF. In DNA, the CDR3 is TGTGCCAGCAGTTACACCCGGGGAGCGACTGAAGCTTTCTTT.

This CDR3 reads CASSAKHMTGGVYEQYF. CDR3 coding DNA: TGCGCCAGCAGCGCGAAGCACATGACAGGGGGCGTCTACGAGCAGTACTTC. V and J are TRBV4-1 and TRBJ2-7; the match to TRBD1 covers 10 bases. V was pared by 5 bases and J by 3 bases, with 13 bases of the junction left unmatched. The CDR3 runs 17 residues. Germline CDR1 reads MGHRA; CDR2 reads YSYEKL.

The chain couples TRBV5-4 to TRBJ2-1; TRBD1 matches at 7 bases. V shed 5 bases, J shed 4 bases, and the junction held 6 bases outside the gene matches. Germline-derived CDR1 and CDR2 are SGHNT and YYREEE (reference sequence). This CDR3 region has 14 residues. CDR3 DNA: TGTGCCAGCAGAGGACAGGCTATGTACAATGAGCAGTTCTTC. Protein sequence: CASRGQAMYNEQFF.

The chain is built from TRBV28 and TRBJ1-1; 7 bases map to TRBD1. Germline loops: CDR1 MDHEN, CDR2 SYDVKM. The CDR3 length is 13 residues. J gave up 5 bases and V 6 bases, and 6 bases lay outside the gene matches. CDR3 amino acids: CASSPRGRTEAFF. The CDR3 nucleotides are TGTGCCAGCAGCCCAAGGGGGCGGACTGAAGCTTTCTTT.

The V call is TRBV19, the J call TRBJ1-2; D call uncertain. From germline, CDR1 is LNHDA and CDR2 SQIVND (reference sequence). This CDR3 has 13 amino acids. Trimming shortened V by 6 bases and J by 2 bases, and 10 bases separated the two germline ends. CDR3 nucleotide sequence: TGTGCCAGTAGGGGCCCTCCGAACTATGGCTACACCTTC. Residues: CASRGPPNYGYTF. The variable domain in full, completed from reference TRBV19 and TRBJ1-2, reads DGGITQSPKYLFRKEGQNVTLSCEQNLNHDAMYWYRQDPGQGLRLIYYSQIVNDFQKGDIAEGYSVSREKKESFPLTVTSAQKNPTAFYLCASRGPPNYGYTFGSGTRLTVV.

The count of this clone is one. The chain carries TRBV12-3 or TRBV12-4 and TRBJ1-1; no firm D call. CDR3 length equals 11 residues. Trimming shortened V by 3 bases and J by 8 bases, and 7 bases separated the two germline ends. CDR3 sequence (DNA): TGTGCCAGCAGTTTGGGAGGGGAAGCTTTCTTT. Translated, it gives CASSLGGEAFF.

The chain links TRBV5-1 to TRBJ2-1; 14 bases map to TRBD2. J was trimmed by 7 bases and V by 4 bases; bases with no gene match: 4. Germline CDR1 reads SGHRS; CDR2 reads YFSETQ. The CDR3 extends over 15 amino acids. The CDR3 reads CASSMTSGGVNEQFF. Here the CDR3 DNA reads TGCGCCAGCAGCATGACTAGCGGGGGGGTTAATGAGCAGTTCTTC.

The chain links TRBV4-1 to TRBJ2-7; TRBD2 matches 8 bases. Germline values: CDR1 MGHRA, CDR2 YSYEKL. V trimming: 0 bases; J trimming: 6 bases; junction bases outside the gene matches: 13. The CDR3 length is 17 residues. CDR3 sequence reads: CASSQDKGGGTLSEQYF. The CDR3 DNA reads as TGCGCCAGCAGCCAAGATAAAGGCGGGGGGACTCTCTCCGAGCAGTACTTC.

V gene TRBV7-2 combines with J gene TRBJ2-5; D might be TRBD1 (7 bases). Between the trimmed V and J ends, which lost 6 bases and 2 bases, there was a span of 16 bases. Per the germline V gene, CDR1 is SGHTA and CDR2 is FQGNSA. The CDR3 totals 15 residues. CDR3 amino acids: CASRPMRDRQETQYF. The CDR3 nucleotides are TGTGCCAGCAGACCCATGCGGGACAGACAAGAGACCCAGTACTTC.

V and J are TRBV5-5 and TRBJ2-6; D is unresolved. This CDR3 is 16 amino acids long. V shed 4 bases and J shed 0 bases, with 11 bases lying between them. CDR1 is SGHKS, CDR2 YYEKEE, per germline (reference sequence). This CDR3 reads CASSRTTDSGANVLTF. In nucleotides, the CDR3 is TGTGCCAGCAGCCGCACCACAGACTCTGGGGCCAACGTCCTGACTTTC.

The genes are TRBV11-2 and TRBJ2-2; D not resolved. Germline lookup yields CDR1 SGHAT and CDR2 FQNNGV. V dropped 5 bases and J dropped 7 bases, with 8 bases sitting between them. The CDR3 totals 12 residues. Here the CDR3 reads CASSTFGGELFF. The CDR3 DNA reads TGTGCCAGCAGCACTTTTGGCGGGGAGCTGTTTTTT.

The chain carries TRBV11-3 and TRBJ2-7; 9 bases align to TRBD2. The CDR3 spans 15 residues. Per germline, CDR1 SGHNT and CDR2 YENEEA. V dropped 4 bases and J dropped 4; count of bases not matched to a gene: 8. CDR3 region: CASSYNSGSGYEQYF. CDR3 sequence (DNA): TGTGCCAGCAGCTACAATAGCGGGAGTGGGTACGAGCAGTACTTC.

V gene TRBV7-2 combines with J gene TRBJ2-1; 12 bases are a match to TRBD2. The CDR3 totals 18 residues. The trim removed 5 bases at V and 6 bases at J, leaving 14 bases unmatched. Germline loops: CDR1 SGHTA, CDR2 FQGNSA. The CDR3 loop reads CASSLKTDPGLAGNEQFF. In nucleotides, the CDR3 is TGTGCCAGCAGCCTGAAAACAGACCCGGGACTAGCGGGCAATGAGCAGTTCTTC.

Points on this clone: The germline gene is not matched at one end of the junction; a read error may be the cause. The rearrangement joins TRBV29-1 to TRBJ2-5, with 10 positions matching TRBD2. Looked up from germline, CDR1 is SQVTM and CDR2 is ANQGSEA. This CDR3 spans 14 amino acids. CDR3: CSVDGLAEQEAQYF. The CDR3 bases are TGCAGCGTCGACGGACTAGCGGAGCAAGAGGCCCAGTACTTC.

V is TRBV5-1 and J is TRBJ1-4; 7 bases are a match to TRBD1. This CDR3 is 15 amino acids long. The V gene's germline CDR1 is SGHRS and CDR2 YFSETQ. The V segment lost 4 bases and the J segment 4 bases; nucleotides outside the gene matches: 7. The CDR3 DNA reads as TGCGCCAGCAGCCGTAGACAGGGAAATAATGAAAAACTGTTTTTT. Amino acids: CASSRRQGNNEKLFF.

The chain couples TRBV5-6 to TRBJ2-1, with D maybe TRBD2 (5 bases). From germline, CDR1 is SGHDT and CDR2 YYEEEE. This CDR3 contains 14 residues. Trimming removed 6 bases from V and 1 base from J, with 11 bases in between. CDR3 amino acids: CASTREGSYNEQFF. The CDR3 DNA reads TGTGCCAGCACCCGGGAAGGGTCCTACAATGAGCAGTTCTTC.

As regards this clone: Additional DNA sequences in this sample encode the identical CDR3. The J gene is TRBJ2-5, the V gene TRBV7-2; possible D gene TRBD2, 6 bases. With 1 base removed from V and 5 bases from J, the gap between germline ends came to 8 bases. CDR1 is SGHTA and CDR2 is FQGNSA in the germline V gene. The CDR3 extends over 13 amino acids. The CDR3 nucleotides are TGTGCCAGCAGCTTAGTCGGGGGTGAGACCCAGTACTTC. Protein sequence: CASSLVGGETQYF.